Shown below are 23 T cell receptor beta chains from a single sample sequenced in a study of T cell changes during pregnancy in multiple sclerosis. Profiled with immunoSEQ multiplex PCR; TCRdb holds only in-frame clones, not every one. This table has 65,000 to 75,000 clones, 80% to 95% appearing once. Here the sequenced sample was peripheral blood, taken after pregnancy. These receptors were obtained from a female donor in good health, enrolled as a control in a pregnancy study.

The J gene is TRBJ2-5, the V gene TRBV18; TRBD1 matches at 7 bases. V was clipped by 2 bases and J by 5 bases; unmatched bases: 2. The V gene's germline CDR1 is KGHSH and CDR2 LQKENI. The CDR3 totals 13 residues. CDR3 DNA sequence: TGTGCCAGCTCACCAAAACAGGGGGAGACCCAGTACTTC. It encodes CASSPKQGETQYF.

The genes are TRBV15 and TRBJ1-5, with 8 bases aligning to TRBD1. V lost 4 bases to trimming and J lost 3 bases; unmatched junction nucleotides: 5. Germline assignment: CDR1 LNHNV and CDR2 YYDKDF (reference sequence). The CDR3 has 15 residues. Here the CDR3 reads CATSIQGATNQPQHF. The CDR3 DNA follows: TGTGCCACCAGCATTCAGGGGGCAACCAATCAGCCCCAGCATTTT.

In its sample, this clone was seen once. V is TRBV7-9 and J is TRBJ1-3, with D perhaps TRBD1 (5 bases). Germline V lookup: CDR1 SEHNR, CDR2 FQNEAQ (reference sequence). V shed 5 bases and J shed 4 bases, with 15 bases lying between them. The CDR3 extends over 15 amino acids. The CDR3 sequence: CASSPRGRRGNTIYF. In nucleotides, the CDR3 is TGTGCCAGCAGCCCGCGGGGGAGGAGGGGAAACACCATATATTTT.

This clone was recorded once. The same CDR3 can be traced to other DNA sequences in this sample. This chain connects TRBV5-1 to TRBJ2-3; possible D gene TRBD1, 5 bases. The CDR3 sequence is 14 residues long. The germline CDR1 and CDR2 sequences are SGHRS and YFSETQ. Between the trimmed V and J ends, which lost 0 bases and 0 bases, there was a span of 5 bases. The DNA of the CDR3 is TGCGCCAGCAGCTTGGGACAGAGCACAGATACGCAGTATTTT. Translated, it gives CASSLGQSTDTQYF. Complete variable domain (other parts from reference TRBV5-1 and TRBJ2-3): KAGVTQTPRYLIKTRGQQVTLSCSPISGHRSVSWYQQTPGQGLQFLFEYFSETQRNKGNFPGRFSGRQFSNSRSEMNVSTLELGDSALYLCASSLGQSTDTQYFGPGTRLTVL.

This clone was detected only a few times. The rearrangement joins TRBV9 to TRBJ2-2; 8 nucleotides agree with TRBD2. Germline V gene sequence: CDR1 SGDLS, CDR2 YYNGEE. The CDR3 is 15 residues long. With V trimmed by 2 bases and J by 2 bases, 2 bases remained unmatched. CDR3 sequence reads: CASSVSGSNTGELFF. In DNA, the CDR3 is TGTGCCAGCAGCGTCAGCGGGAGCAACACCGGGGAGCTGTTTTTT. Using reference TRBV9 and TRBJ2-2 for the parts outside the CDR3, the full variable domain is DSGVTQTPKHLITATGQRVTLRCSPRSGDLSVYWYQQSLDQGLQFLIQYYNGEERAKGNILERFSAQQFPDLHSELNLSSLELGDSALYFCASSVSGSNTGELFFGEGSRLTVL.

This sequence joins TRBV2 and TRBJ2-7, with 9 bases that match TRBD2. Germline V gene sequence: CDR1 SNHLY, CDR2 FYNNEI. The CDR3 is made up of 14 amino acids. J gave up 6 bases and V 1 base, and 4 bases lay outside the gene matches. CDR3 nucleotides: TGTGCCAGCAGTGAAGTGGCGGGGGGGCTCGAGCAGTACTTC. Amino acids: CASSEVAGGLEQYF.

The gene calls are TRBV6-1 and TRBJ2-1, with 7 positions matching TRBD1. Trimming cost V 0 bases and J 13 bases; bases outside gene matches: 9. The CDR3 runs 14 residues. Germline V gives CDR1 MNHNS, CDR2 SASEGT. The CDR3 sequence: CASSEANRGQKQFF. For the CDR3, the DNA is TGTGCCAGCAGTGAAGCGAACAGGGGACAAAAACAGTTCTTC.

CDR3 amino acids: CASSFFQTHQETQYF. CDR3 bases: TGCGCCAGCAGCTTTTTCCAGACACATCAAGAGACCCAGTACTTC. The rearrangement joins TRBV5-1 to TRBJ2-5; D is unresolved. Trimming took 2 bases from V and 2 from J, leaving 13 bases between them. Looked up from germline, CDR1 is SGHRS and CDR2 is YFSETQ. This CDR3 is built from 15 residues.

This clone has just one count. The chain uses TRBV6-5 and TRBJ2-7; 8 nucleotides align to TRBD2. CDR1 MNHEY and CDR2 SVGAGI come from the germline V gene. This CDR3 contains 14 residues. V trimming: 7 bases; J trimming: 5 bases; junction bases outside the gene matches: 10. This CDR3 reads CASTRERGIHEQYF. The CDR3, as DNA: TGTGCCAGCACCAGGGAGCGGGGGATTCACGAGCAGTACTTC.

The gene calls are TRBV11-2 and TRBJ1-1, with D perhaps TRBD1 (5 bases). The CDR3 is 16 residues long. The germline CDR1 and CDR2 sequences are SGHAT and FQNNGV. With 1 base removed from V and 11 bases from J, the gap between germline ends came to 23 bases. This chain's CDR3 is CASSLGWGPAARLAFF. CDR3 sequence (DNA): TGTGCCAGCAGCTTAGGGTGGGGCCCCGCGGCTCGATTGGCTTTCTTT.

The chain has TRBV30 and TRBJ1-1, with TRBD1 matching 10 bases. Per germline, CDR1 GTSNPN and CDR2 SVGIG (reference sequence). With V trimmed by 3 bases and J by 4 bases, 11 bases remained unmatched. This CDR3 is 16 amino acids long. In DNA, the CDR3 is TGTGCCTGGAGGACGGACAGGGGGTCGGAGGGCACTGAAGCTTTCTTT. As protein: CAWRTDRGSEGTEAFF. The full variable domain, in which reference TRBV30 and TRBJ1-1 provide the parts outside the CDR3, is SQTIHQWPATLVQPVGSPLSLECTVEGTSNPNLYWYRQAAGRGLQLLFYSVGIGQISSEVPQNLSASRPQDRQFILSSKKLLLSDSGFYLCAWRTDRGSEGTEAFFGQGTRLTVV.

This clone was seen more than once but under ten times. The chain joins TRBV4-1 to TRBJ1-6; D unclear. The CDR3 totals 15 residues. V gave up 1 base and J gave up 7 bases, with 11 bases separating them. CDR1 MGHRA and CDR2 YSYEKL come from the germline V gene. The chain's CDR3 is CASSQARGGNSPLHF. The CDR3 DNA reads as TGCGCCAGCAGCCAAGCTCGGGGAGGCAATTCACCCCTCCACTTT.

The chain couples TRBV7-9 to TRBJ2-1; no reliable D call. The CDR3 consists of 15 residues. Germline V gene lookup returns CDR1 SEHNR and CDR2 FQNEAQ (reference sequence). Trimming left V 1 base short and J 5 bases short, with 12 bases between. CDR3 residues: CASSLVGRLHNEQFF. In DNA form, the CDR3 reads TGTGCCAGCAGCTTAGTGGGCAGGCTGCACAATGAGCAGTTCTTC. Full variable domain (outside the CDR3, taken from reference TRBV7-9 and TRBJ2-1): DTGVSQNPRHKITKRGQNVTFRCDPISEHNRLYWYRQTLGQGPEFLTYFQNEAQLEKSRLLSDRFSAERPKGSFSTLEIQRTEQGDSAMYLCASSLVGRLHNEQFFGPGTRLTVL.

This clone was seen just once. This chain connects TRBV4-1 to TRBJ2-3, with TRBD1 as a possible D gene (5 bases). The V and J ends lost 3 bases and 2 bases respectively, with 12 bases between them. Germline V gene sequence: CDR1 MGHRA, CDR2 YSYEKL. The CDR3 is 15 residues long. In DNA form, the CDR3 reads TGCGCCAGCAGCCAGAAAGGGGCCCTCACAGATACGCAGTATTTT. Translated, it gives CASSQKGALTDTQYF.

V usage is TRBV19 and J usage is TRBJ2-1, with 12 bases matching TRBD2. CDR1 is LNHDA, CDR2 SQIVND, per germline (reference sequence). The J segment lost 9 bases and the V segment lost 7 bases, leaving 10 bases of the junction unmatched. The CDR3 sequence is 15 residues long. This CDR3 is CASTSTQLAGGEQFF. CDR3 DNA sequence: TGTGCCAGTACCTCAACGCAACTAGCGGGGGGTGAGCAGTTCTTC.

CDR3 sequence: CASNTQGASTEAFF. CDR3 coding DNA: TGTGCCAGCAACACCCAGGGGGCGAGCACTGAAGCTTTCTTT. This chain links TRBV28 with TRBJ1-1; the match to TRBD1 covers 8 bases. Germline assignment: CDR1 MDHEN and CDR2 SYDVKM. The CDR3 has 14 amino acids. Losses at the gene ends were 7 bases for V and 4 bases for J; bases not matched to a gene: 8.

J is TRBJ1-5 and V is TRBV30; tentatively, D is TRBD1 (5 bases). The length of the CDR3 is 14 residues. V was shortened by 1 base and J by 0 bases, with 7 bases between the two germline ends. The germline V gene encodes CDR1 GTSNPN and CDR2 SVGIG (reference sequence). CDR3: CAWSAGISNQPQHF. In DNA form, the CDR3 reads TGTGCCTGGAGTGCAGGGATTAGCAATCAGCCCCAGCATTTT.

This clone appeared a single time. The rearrangement joins TRBV6-5 to TRBJ2-7; perhaps TRBD1 as D (6 bases). The V and J ends lost 5 bases and 5 bases respectively, with 16 bases between them. Germline assignment: CDR1 MNHEY and CDR2 SVGAGI. The CDR3 consists of 14 residues. The CDR3 DNA follows: TGTGCCAGCAGTCCACATGGACAGACCCACGAGCAGTACTTC. As protein: CASSPHGQTHEQYF.

V is TRBV10-3 and J is TRBJ2-7; perhaps TRBD1 as D (5 bases). CDR3 length: 16 residues. Per the germline V gene, CDR1 is ENHRY and CDR2 is SYGVKD. Trimming took off 4 bases at V and 2 bases at J, with 18 bases between the two ends. The CDR3 DNA follows: TGTGCCATCAGTGTATCGGCAGGGATTTTCACCTACGAGCAGTACTTC. Its protein is CAISVSAGIFTYEQYF.

V is TRBV7-8 and J is TRBJ2-1, with TRBD1 as a possible D gene (6 bases). Germline lookup yields CDR1 SGHVS and CDR2 FQNEAQ. The length of the CDR3 is 17 residues. Trimming shortened V by 5 bases and J by 8 bases, and 25 bases separated the two germline ends. The CDR3 coding sequence is TGTGCCAGCAGCCGATACTCGTTACAGGGTCCTTCGGATGAGCAGTTCTTC. Translated: CASSRYSLQGPSDEQFF.

The rearrangement uses TRBV4-3 and TRBJ2-3; no clear D. The ends were cut back, 1 base at V and 0 bases at J, with 11 bases in the middle. The CDR3 is made up of 16 amino acids. Germline lookup yields CDR1 LGHNA and CDR2 YSLEER. The CDR3 nucleotides read TGCGCCAGCAGCCAAGGTCCCAGGTATAGCACAGATACGCAGTATTTT. As protein: CASSQGPRYSTDTQYF.

The chain links TRBV29-1 to TRBJ2-1; D is uncertain. With 2 bases removed from V and 9 bases from J, the gap between germline ends came to 8 bases. Germline V gene lookup returns CDR1 SQVTM and CDR2 ANQGSEA. The CDR3 has 11 amino acids. The CDR3 sequence: CSVEQRFEQFF. The CDR3 DNA reads as TGCAGCGTTGAACAGCGATTTGAGCAGTTCTTC.

The chain is built from TRBV7-2 and TRBJ2-7; 10 bases agree with TRBD2. Trimming at V came to 5 bases and at J to 4 bases, leaving 11 bases not matched to a gene. The CDR3 runs 16 residues. Germline CDR1 SGHTA, CDR2 FQGNSA. The CDR3 spells CASSGRWAAGGYEQYF. The CDR3 coding sequence is TGTGCCAGCAGCGGGCGATGGGCAGCGGGAGGGTACGAGCAGTACTTC. Drawing the rest from reference TRBV7-2 and TRBJ2-7, the complete variable domain is GAGVSQSPSNKVTEKGKDVELRCDPISGHTALYWYRQSLGQGLEFLIYFQGNSAPDKSGLPSDRFSAERTGGSVSTLTIQRTQQEDSAVYLCASSGRWAAGGYEQYFGPGTRLTVT.